The 13 T cell receptor beta chains given below trace back to one sample, sequenced in a study of T-cell memory formation after mild COVID-19. Each CDR3 protein is one row after TCRdb ran MiXCR on the 5' RACE reads. The sample lists more than 450,000 distinct CDR3 sequences; roughly 18% were seen once. Input material: PBMCs or a T cell subset sorted from them (not recorded which). The receptors were gathered from an adult woman who had mild COVID-19 (a few samples of this study predate the infection). Cell type and time point are not known.

V usage is TRBV29-1 and J usage is TRBJ2-7; 8 bases fit TRBD1. The germline V gene encodes CDR1 SQVTM and CDR2 ANQGSEA. The CDR3 has 15 residues. Germline trimming cut 0 bases from V and 5 bases from J; bases unmatched to any gene: 9. In DNA form, the CDR3 reads TGCAGCGTTGAAGAGGGGGGACAGGAGACGGACGAGCAGTACTTC. This encodes CSVEEGGQETDEQYF.

A few counts support this clonotype. The V and J genes are TRBV9 and TRBJ2-7, with a tentative D call TRBD2 (5 bases). This CDR3 region has 12 residues. The V gene's germline CDR1 is SGDLS and CDR2 YYNGEE. V shed 0 bases and J shed 7 bases, with 8 bases lying between them. The CDR3 bases are TGTGCCAGCAGCGTAGAGGCGGGTGAGCAGTACTTC. Its protein product is CASSVEAGEQYF.

V is TRBV24-1 and J is TRBJ1-1; 8 bases are shared with TRBD1. Looked up from germline, CDR1 is KGHDR and CDR2 is SFDVKD. V was clipped by 4 bases and J by 2 bases; unmatched bases: 5. The CDR3 consists of 15 residues. The CDR3 coding sequence is TGTGCCACCAGTGACGCACAGGGGGGAAACACTGAAGCTTTCTTT. Amino acid sequence: CATSDAQGGNTEAFF.

This clonotype was counted a few times. The chain carries TRBV20-1 and TRBJ2-1; 10 bases align to TRBD1. Germline V CDR1 and CDR2: DFQATT, SNEGSKA (reference sequence). V dropped 6 bases and J dropped 6; count of bases not matched to a gene: 11. The CDR3 runs to 15 residues. The DNA for the CDR3 is TGCAGTGCCTTTAAACCGGGACAGGGGTTCAATGAGCAGTTCTTC. Translated, it gives CSAFKPGQGFNEQFF.

The genes are TRBV27 and TRBJ1-5; 9 bases agree with TRBD1. CDR1 and CDR2 (germline): MNHEY, SMNVEV (reference sequence). This CDR3 is 15 amino acids long. V shed 5 bases, J shed 9 bases, and the junction held 11 bases outside the gene matches. CDR3 sequence: CASSPFRDRVLPQHF. The CDR3 DNA is TGTGCCAGCAGTCCCTTCCGGGACAGGGTTTTGCCCCAGCATTTT.

The CDR3 DNA sequence: TGTGCCAGCGCCGGGACAGGGAGTCAGCCCCAGCATTTT. Translating gives CASAGTGSQPQHF. The chain recombines TRBV18 with TRBJ1-5; 9 nucleotides agree with TRBD1. The CDR3 is 13 residues long. Germline trimming cut 8 bases from V and 6 bases from J; bases unmatched to any gene: 5. Germline V gene sequence: CDR1 KGHSH, CDR2 LQKENI. Looking up the rest from reference TRBV18 and TRBJ1-5 gives the full variable domain: NAGVMQNPRHLVRRRGQEARLRCSPMKGHSHVYWYRQLPEEGLKFMVYLQKENIIDESGMPKERFSAEFPKEGPSILRIQQVVRGDSAAYFCASAGTGSQPQHFGDGTRLSIL.

This clonotype occurred a few times. The chain combines TRBV5-1 with TRBJ2-2, with D possibly called TRBD1 or TRBD2 (5 bases each). The germline gives CDR1 SGHRS, CDR2 YFSETQ. Trimming took off 2 bases at V and 7 bases at J, with 18 bases between the two ends. The CDR3 extends over 16 amino acids. The CDR3 sequence: CASSFWERGDGGELFF. In nucleotides, the CDR3 is TGCGCCAGCAGCTTCTGGGAGAGGGGTGACGGCGGGGAGCTGTTTTTT.

The chain combines TRBV15 with TRBJ2-1; D might be TRBD1 (6 bases). The CDR3 contains 12 residues. The germline CDR1 and CDR2 sequences are LNHNV and YYDKDF (reference sequence). Trimming removed 6 bases from V and 6 bases from J, with 9 bases in between. The CDR3 reads CATSIQGNEQFF. The CDR3 DNA sequence: TGTGCCACCAGTATACAGGGCAATGAGCAGTTCTTC. Supplemented by reference TRBV15 and TRBJ2-1, the full variable domain reads DAMVIQNPRYQVTQFGKPVTLSCSQTLNHNVMYWYQQKSSQAPKLLFHYYDKDFNNEADTPDNFQSRRPNTSFCFLDIRSPGLGDTAMYLCATSIQGNEQFFGPGTRLTVL.

The chain carries TRBV20-1 and TRBJ2-5, with 11 bases that match TRBD2. The J segment lost 4 bases and the V segment lost 1 base, leaving 5 bases of the junction unmatched. This CDR3 has 15 amino acids. Germline CDR1 is DFQATT and CDR2 is SNEGSKA (reference sequence). This CDR3 is CSARVLAGDGETQYF. In DNA form, the CDR3 reads TGCAGTGCTAGAGTACTAGCGGGAGACGGAGAGACCCAGTACTTC.

On this clonotype: An end of the junction differs from the germline gene, which may be a read error. V is TRBV7-3 and J is TRBJ2-3; 7 bases line up with TRBD1. Germline assignment: CDR1 SGHTA and CDR2 FQGTGA. This CDR3 has 18 residues. The CDR3 nucleotides read TGTGCCAGCAGCCTAACGCCAACCCGGACAGGAGACACAGATACGCAGTATTTT. Protein product: CASSLTPTRTGDTDTQYF.

This clonotype was observed a handful of times. J is TRBJ2-3 and V is TRBV9; no reliable D call. This CDR3 is built from 16 residues. The ends were cut back, 0 bases at V and 2 bases at J, with 13 bases in the middle. Germline V gene data show CDR1 as SGDLS and CDR2 as YYNGEE. The chain's CDR3 is CASSVDGRSSTDTQYF. CDR3 bases: TGTGCCAGCAGCGTAGACGGGCGGTCTTCCACAGATACGCAGTATTTT.

This clonotype was seen a few times. This sequence joins TRBV3-1 and TRBJ2-2; D is perhaps TRBD2 (6 bases). V was shortened by 4 bases and J by 1 base, with 10 bases between the two germline ends. This CDR3 is 15 amino acids long. Germline CDR1 LGHDT, CDR2 YNNKEL (reference sequence). CDR3 sequence reads: CASSLGLVNTGELFF. The CDR3 region has the DNA TGTGCCAGCAGCCTGGGACTGGTGAACACCGGGGAGCTGTTTTTT.

This clonotype was recorded only once. The chain joins TRBV7-2 to TRBJ1-2; 7 bases fit TRBD1. The CDR3 extends over 15 amino acids. Losses at the gene ends were 5 bases for V and 4 bases for J; bases not matched to a gene: 10. Germline CDR1 reads SGHTA; CDR2 reads FQGNSA. The CDR3 loop is CASSLDSGQVYGYTF. In DNA, the CDR3 is TGTGCCAGCAGCCTAGACTCCGGACAGGTCTATGGCTACACCTTC. Full variable domain (outside the CDR3, taken from reference TRBV7-2 and TRBJ1-2): GAGVSQSPSNKVTEKGKDVELRCDPISGHTALYWYRQSLGQGLEFLIYFQGNSAPDKSGLPSDRFSAERTGGSVSTLTIQRTQQEDSAVYLCASSLDSGQVYGYTFGSGTRLTVV.